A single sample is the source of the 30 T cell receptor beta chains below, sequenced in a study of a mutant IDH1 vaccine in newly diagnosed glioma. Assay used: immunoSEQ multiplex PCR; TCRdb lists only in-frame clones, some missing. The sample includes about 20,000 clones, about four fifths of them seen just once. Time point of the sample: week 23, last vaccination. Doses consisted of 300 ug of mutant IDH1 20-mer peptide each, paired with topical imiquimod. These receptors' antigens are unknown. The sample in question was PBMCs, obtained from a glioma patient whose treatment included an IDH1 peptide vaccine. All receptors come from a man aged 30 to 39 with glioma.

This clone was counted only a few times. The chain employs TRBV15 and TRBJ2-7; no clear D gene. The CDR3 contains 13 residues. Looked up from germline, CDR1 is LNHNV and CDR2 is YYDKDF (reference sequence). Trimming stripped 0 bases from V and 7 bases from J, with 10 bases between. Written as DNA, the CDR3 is TGTGCCACCAGCAGAGAGACCCTTGGTGAGCAGTACTTC. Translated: CATSRETLGEQYF.

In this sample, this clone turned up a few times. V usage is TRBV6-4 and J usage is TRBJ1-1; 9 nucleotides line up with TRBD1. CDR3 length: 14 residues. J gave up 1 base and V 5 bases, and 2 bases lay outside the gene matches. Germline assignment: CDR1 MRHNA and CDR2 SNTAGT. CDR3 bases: TGTGCCAGCAGTTGGGACAGGGAGAACACTGAAGCTTTCTTT. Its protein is CASSWDRENTEAFF.

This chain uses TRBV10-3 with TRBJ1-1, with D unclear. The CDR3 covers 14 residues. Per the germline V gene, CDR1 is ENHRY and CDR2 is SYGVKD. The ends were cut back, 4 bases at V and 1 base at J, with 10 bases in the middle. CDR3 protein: CAISVEAGNTEAFF. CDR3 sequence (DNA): TGTGCCATCAGTGTGGAGGCAGGGAACACTGAAGCTTTCTTT.

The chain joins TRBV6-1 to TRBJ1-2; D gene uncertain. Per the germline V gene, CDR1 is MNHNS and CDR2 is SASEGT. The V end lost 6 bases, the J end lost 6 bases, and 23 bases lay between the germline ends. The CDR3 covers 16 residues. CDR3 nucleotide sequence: TGTGCCAGCAGCGAAACGCGAGGTCTCAGCGATAATGGCTACACCTTC. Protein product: CASSETRGLSDNGYTF.

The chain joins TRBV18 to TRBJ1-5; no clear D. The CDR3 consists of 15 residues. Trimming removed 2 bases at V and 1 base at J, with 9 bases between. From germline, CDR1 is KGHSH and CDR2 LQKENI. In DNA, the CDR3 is TGTGCCAGCTCACCAAGCACGGCAAGCAATCAGCCCCAGCATTTT. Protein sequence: CASSPSTASNQPQHF.

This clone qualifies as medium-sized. CDR3 residues: CASSLEEIYEQYF. DNA for the CDR3: TGTGCCAGCAGCTTGGAAGAGATCTACGAGCAGTACTTC. The chain uses TRBV5-6 and TRBJ2-7, with no clear D. The V gene's germline CDR1 is SGHDT and CDR2 YYEEEE. V gave up 0 bases and J gave up 3 bases, with 7 bases separating them. The CDR3 loop spans 13 amino acids.

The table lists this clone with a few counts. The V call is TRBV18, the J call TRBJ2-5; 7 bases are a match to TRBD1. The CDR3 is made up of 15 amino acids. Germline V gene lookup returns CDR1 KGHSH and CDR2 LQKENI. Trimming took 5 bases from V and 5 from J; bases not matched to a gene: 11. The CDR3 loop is CASSTAEGARETQYF. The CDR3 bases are TGTGCCAGCTCAACGGCCGAGGGGGCGCGGGAGACCCAGTACTTC.

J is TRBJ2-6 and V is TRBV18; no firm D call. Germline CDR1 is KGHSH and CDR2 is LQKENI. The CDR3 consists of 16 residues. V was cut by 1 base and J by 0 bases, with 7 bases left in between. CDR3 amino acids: CASSPRLDSGANVLTF. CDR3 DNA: TGTGCCAGCTCACCACGGTTGGACTCTGGGGCCAACGTCCTGACTTTC.

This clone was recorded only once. CDR3 region: CASSPDVWGNEQFF. CDR3 DNA sequence: TGTGCCAGCAGCCCAGACGTTTGGGGCAATGAGCAGTTCTTC. The chain couples TRBV6-5 to TRBJ2-1; no definite D call. Germline CDR1 MNHEY, CDR2 SVGAGI. V gave up 6 bases and J gave up 6 bases, with 15 bases separating them. This CDR3 contains 14 residues.

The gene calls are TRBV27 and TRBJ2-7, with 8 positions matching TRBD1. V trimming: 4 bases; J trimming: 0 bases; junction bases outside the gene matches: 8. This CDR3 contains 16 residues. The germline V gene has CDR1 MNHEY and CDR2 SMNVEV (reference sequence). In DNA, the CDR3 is TGTGCCAGCAGTTATTGGCCTCAGGGGGCCTCCTACGAGCAGTACTTC. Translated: CASSYWPQGASYEQYF.

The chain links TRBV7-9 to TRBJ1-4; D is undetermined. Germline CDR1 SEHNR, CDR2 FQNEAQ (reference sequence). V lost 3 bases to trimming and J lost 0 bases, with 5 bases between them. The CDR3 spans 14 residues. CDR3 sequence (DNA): TGTGCCAGCAGCTTGTCAGCAACTAATGAAAAACTGTTTTTT. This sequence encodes CASSLSATNEKLFF.

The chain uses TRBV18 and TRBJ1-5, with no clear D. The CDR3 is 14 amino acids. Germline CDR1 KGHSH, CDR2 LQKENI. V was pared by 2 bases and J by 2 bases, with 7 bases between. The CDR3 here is CASSPGLGNQPQHF. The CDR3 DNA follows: TGTGCCAGCTCACCAGGGTTAGGCAATCAGCCCCAGCATTTT.

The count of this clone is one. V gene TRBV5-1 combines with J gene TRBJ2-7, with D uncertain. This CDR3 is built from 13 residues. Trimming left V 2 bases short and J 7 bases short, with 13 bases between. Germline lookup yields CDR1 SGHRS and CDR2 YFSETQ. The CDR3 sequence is CASSFQGALEQYF. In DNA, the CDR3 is TGCGCCAGCAGCTTTCAAGGTGCCTTGGAGCAGTACTTC.

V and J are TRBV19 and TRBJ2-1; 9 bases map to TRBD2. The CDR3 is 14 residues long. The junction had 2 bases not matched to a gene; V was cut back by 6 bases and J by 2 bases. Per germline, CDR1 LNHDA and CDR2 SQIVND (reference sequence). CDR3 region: CASRLAGTYNEQFF. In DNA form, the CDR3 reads TGTGCCAGTAGGCTAGCGGGGACCTACAATGAGCAGTTCTTC.

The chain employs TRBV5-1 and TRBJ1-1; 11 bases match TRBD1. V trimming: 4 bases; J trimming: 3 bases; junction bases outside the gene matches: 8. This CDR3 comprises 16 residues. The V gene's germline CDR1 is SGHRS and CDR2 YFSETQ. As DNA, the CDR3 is TGCGCCAGCAGCCCCGGGACAGGGGGAGAGGACACTGAAGCTTTCTTT. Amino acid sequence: CASSPGTGGEDTEAFF.

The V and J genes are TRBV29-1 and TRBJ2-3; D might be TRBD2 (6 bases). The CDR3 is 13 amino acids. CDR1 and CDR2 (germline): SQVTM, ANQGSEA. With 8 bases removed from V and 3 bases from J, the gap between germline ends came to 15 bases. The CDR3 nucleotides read TGCAGCTGCTGCGGGCGGGATACAGATACGCAGTATTTT. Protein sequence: CSCCGRDTDTQYF.

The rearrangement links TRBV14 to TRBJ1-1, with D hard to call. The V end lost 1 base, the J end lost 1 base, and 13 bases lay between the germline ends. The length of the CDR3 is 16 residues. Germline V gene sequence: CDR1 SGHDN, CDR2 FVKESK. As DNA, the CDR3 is TGTGCCAGCAGCCAAGTTCGGGGTGCCCCGAACACTGAAGCTTTCTTT. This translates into CASSQVRGAPNTEAFF.

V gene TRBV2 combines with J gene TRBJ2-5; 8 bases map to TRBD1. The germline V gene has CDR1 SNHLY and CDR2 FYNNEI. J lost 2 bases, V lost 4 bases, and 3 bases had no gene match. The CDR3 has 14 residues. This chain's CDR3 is CASSVGQGQETQYF. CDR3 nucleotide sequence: TGTGCCAGCAGTGTCGGACAGGGTCAAGAGACCCAGTACTTC.

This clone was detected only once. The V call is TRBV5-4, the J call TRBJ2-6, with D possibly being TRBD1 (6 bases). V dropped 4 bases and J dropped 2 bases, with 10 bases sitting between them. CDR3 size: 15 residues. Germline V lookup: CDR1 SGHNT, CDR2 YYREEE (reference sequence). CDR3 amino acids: CASSTPGAGANVLTF. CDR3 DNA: TGTGCCAGCAGCACTCCAGGGGCTGGGGCCAACGTCCTGACTTTC.

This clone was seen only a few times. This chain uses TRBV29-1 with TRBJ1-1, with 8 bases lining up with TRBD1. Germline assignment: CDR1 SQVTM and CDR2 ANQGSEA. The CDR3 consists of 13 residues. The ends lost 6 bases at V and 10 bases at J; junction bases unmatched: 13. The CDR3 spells CSVIRQGPPGAFF. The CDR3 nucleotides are TGCAGCGTCATCCGACAGGGGCCTCCGGGAGCTTTCTTT.

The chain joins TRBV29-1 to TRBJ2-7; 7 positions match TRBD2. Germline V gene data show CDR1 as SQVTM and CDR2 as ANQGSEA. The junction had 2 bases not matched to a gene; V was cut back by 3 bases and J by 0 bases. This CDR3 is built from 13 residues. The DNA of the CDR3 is TGCAGCGTTGATAGCGGGCCCTCCTACGAGCAGTACTTC. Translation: CSVDSGPSYEQYF.

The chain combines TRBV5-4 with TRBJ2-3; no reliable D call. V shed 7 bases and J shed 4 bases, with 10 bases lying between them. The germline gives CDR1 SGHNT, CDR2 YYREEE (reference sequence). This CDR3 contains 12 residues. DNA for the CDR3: TGTGCCAGCGCCCAAGGGTCAGATACGCAGTATTTT. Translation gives CASAQGSDTQYF.

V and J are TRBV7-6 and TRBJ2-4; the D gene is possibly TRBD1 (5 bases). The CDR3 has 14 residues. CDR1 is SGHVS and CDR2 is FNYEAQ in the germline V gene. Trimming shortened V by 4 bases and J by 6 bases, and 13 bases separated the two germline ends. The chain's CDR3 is CASSSDSLRNIQYF. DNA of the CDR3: TGTGCCAGCAGCTCCGACAGCCTCAGAAACATTCAGTACTTC.

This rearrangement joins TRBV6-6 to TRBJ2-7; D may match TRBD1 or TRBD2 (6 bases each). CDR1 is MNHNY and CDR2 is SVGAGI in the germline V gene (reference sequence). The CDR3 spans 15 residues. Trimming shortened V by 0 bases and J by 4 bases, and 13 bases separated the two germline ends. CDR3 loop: CASSYSRGGSYEQYF. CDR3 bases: TGTGCCAGCAGTTACTCCCGAGGGGGGAGTTACGAGCAGTACTTC.

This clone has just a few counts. CDR3 amino acids: CASSSFGAEQPQHF. As DNA, the CDR3 is TGTGCCAGCAGCTCCTTTGGGGCGGAGCAGCCCCAGCATTTT. The chain joins TRBV5-5 to TRBJ1-5, with a weak D call TRBD1 (5 bases). CDR3 length: 14 amino acids. Looked up from germline, CDR1 is SGHKS and CDR2 is YYEKEE (reference sequence). V lost 3 bases and J lost 7, with 14 bases in between.

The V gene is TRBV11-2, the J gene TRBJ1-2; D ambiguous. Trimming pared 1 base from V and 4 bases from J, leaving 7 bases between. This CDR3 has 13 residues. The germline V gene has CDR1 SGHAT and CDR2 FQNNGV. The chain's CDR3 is CASSLGAGYGYTF. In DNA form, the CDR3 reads TGTGCCAGCAGCTTAGGGGCAGGCTATGGCTACACCTTC.

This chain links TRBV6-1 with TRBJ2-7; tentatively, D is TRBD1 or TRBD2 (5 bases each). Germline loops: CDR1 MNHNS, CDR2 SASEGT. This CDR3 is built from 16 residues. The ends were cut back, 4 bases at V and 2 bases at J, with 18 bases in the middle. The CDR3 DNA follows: TGTGCCAGCAGTGTGAGGACCTCTCGAGGGGCCTACGAGCAGTACTTC. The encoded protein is CASSVRTSRGAYEQYF.

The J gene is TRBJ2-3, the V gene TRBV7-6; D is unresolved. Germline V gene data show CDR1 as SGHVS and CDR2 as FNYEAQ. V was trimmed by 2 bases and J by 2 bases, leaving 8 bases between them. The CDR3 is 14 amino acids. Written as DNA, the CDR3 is TGTGCCAGCAGCTTAACGCGGAACACAGATACGCAGTATTTT. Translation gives CASSLTRNTDTQYF. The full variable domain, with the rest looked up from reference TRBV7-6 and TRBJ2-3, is GAGVSQSPRYKVTKRGQDVALRCDPISGHVSLYWYRQALGQGPEFLTYFNYEAQQDKSGLPNDRFSAERPEGSISTLTIQRTEQRDSAMYRCASSLTRNTDTQYFGPGTRLTVL.

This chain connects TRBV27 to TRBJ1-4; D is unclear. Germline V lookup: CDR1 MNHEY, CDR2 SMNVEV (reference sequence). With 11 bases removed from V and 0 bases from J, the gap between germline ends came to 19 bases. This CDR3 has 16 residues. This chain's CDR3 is CAGFYQIGATNEKLFF. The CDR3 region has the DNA TGTGCCGGCTTTTACCAAATCGGTGCAACTAATGAAAAACTGTTTTTT.

CDR3 DNA sequence: TGCGCCAGCAGCGCCTCCCCGGGACAGGCTAATGAAAAACTGTTTTTT. It encodes CASSASPGQANEKLFF. The gene calls are TRBV5-1 and TRBJ1-4, with 8 bases matching TRBD1. Germline V gives CDR1 SGHRS, CDR2 YFSETQ. V dropped 4 bases and J dropped 3; count of bases not matched to a gene: 8. The CDR3 sequence is 16 residues long.